The next 25 T cell receptor beta chains were all read from a single sample in a study of identical twins. TCRdb re-called the 5' RACE reads with MiXCR, one entry per CDR3 protein. The sample records 17,000 or so distinct CDR3 sequences, about two thirds being singletons. Source material: memory (CD45RO+) T cells sorted from blood. Source of these receptors: a young woman in good health. This table probably holds off-target reads from a library built for another chain.

The chain recombines TRBV7-3 with TRBJ2-3, with D hard to call. V was shortened by 5 bases and J by 2 bases, with 11 bases between the two germline ends. The CDR3 covers 14 residues. CDR1 and CDR2 from the germline V gene are SGHTA and FQGTGA. In nucleotides, the CDR3 is TGTGCCAGCAGCCCCCGGGCCTCCACAGATACGCAGTATTTT. Translated, it gives CASSPRASTDTQYF.

This clonotype was recorded a few times. The V call is TRBV20-1, the J call TRBJ2-7, with D maybe TRBD1 (5 bases). Deletions cut 0 bases from V and 5 bases from J, with 14 bases between. In germline, CDR1 is DFQATT, CDR2 SNEGSKA (reference sequence). CDR3 length: 14 residues. The CDR3 bases are TGCAGTGCTAGAGATCATCAGGGTATCAACGAGCAGTACTTC. Protein sequence: CSARDHQGINEQYF.

This sequence joins TRBV7-2 and TRBJ2-3; D is possibly TRBD2 (5 bases). CDR1 SGHTA and CDR2 FQGNSA come from the germline V gene. The CDR3 covers 12 residues. With 7 bases removed from V and 5 bases from J, the gap between germline ends came to 10 bases. As DNA, the CDR3 is TGTGCCAGCACGGGATACGGAGATACGCAGTATTTT. Protein: CASTGYGDTQYF.

This chain uses TRBV6-5 with TRBJ2-5, with TRBD2 as a possible D gene (6 bases). Trimming stripped 5 bases from V and 1 base from J, with 11 bases between. Germline lookup yields CDR1 MNHEY and CDR2 SVGAGI. The CDR3 totals 14 residues. The CDR3 region is CASSPQAGQETQYF. The CDR3 bases are TGTGCCAGCAGTCCACAAGCGGGCCAAGAGACCCAGTACTTC.

The chain employs TRBV6-5 and TRBJ2-1; the match to TRBD2 covers 8 bases. CDR3 length: 15 residues. Germline trimming cut 6 bases from V and 4 bases from J; bases unmatched to any gene: 8. Germline-derived CDR1 and CDR2 are MNHEY and SVGAGI. The CDR3 loop reads CASSPGGEGYNEQFF. The CDR3 nucleotides are TGTGCCAGCAGCCCCGGGGGGGAAGGGTACAATGAGCAGTTCTTC.

Only a few counts were recorded for this clonotype. The V and J genes are TRBV11-3 and TRBJ2-7; D assignment may be TRBD1 or TRBD2 (5 bases each). Germline values: CDR1 SGHNT, CDR2 YENEEA. V lost 0 bases and J lost 7, with 13 bases in between. The CDR3 spans 14 residues. The CDR3, as DNA: TGTGCCAGCAGCTTAGAGGGGACGCCGGAGGAGCAGTACTTC. Translating it yields CASSLEGTPEEQYF.

The rearrangement uses TRBV29-1 and TRBJ2-5; 7 bases fit TRBD2. Germline assignment: CDR1 SQVTM and CDR2 ANQGSEA. The J segment lost 4 bases and the V segment lost 1 base, leaving 3 bases of the junction unmatched. This CDR3 is built from 13 residues. The CDR3 protein is CSVEGLAGETQYF. CDR3 coding DNA: TGCAGCGTTGAAGGACTAGCAGGAGAGACCCAGTACTTC.

This clonotype was seen only a few times. The rearrangement uses TRBV29-1 and TRBJ1-1, with no clear D. V lost 4 bases, J lost 0 bases, and 6 bases lay in between. CDR3 length: 12 amino acids. Germline CDR1 is SQVTM and CDR2 is ANQGSEA. CDR3 residues: CSVVSVNTEAFF. In DNA, the CDR3 is TGCAGCGTTGTGTCAGTGAACACTGAAGCTTTCTTT.

The rearrangement links TRBV20-1 to TRBJ2-7; D possibly corresponds to TRBD2 (6 bases). Deletions cut 3 bases from V and 2 bases from J, with 11 bases between. There are 13 residues in the CDR3. CDR1 is DFQATT and CDR2 is SNEGSKA in the germline V gene (reference sequence). CDR3 sequence (DNA): TGCAGTGCTAGGGAGCGGACTACCTACGAGCAGTACTTC. Its protein product is CSARERTTYEQYF.

This sequence joins TRBV2 and TRBJ2-7; 8 bases are shared with TRBD2. The CDR3 totals 15 residues. Germline CDR1 is SNHLY and CDR2 is FYNNEI. The V gene end was trimmed by 7 bases and the J gene end by 9 bases; junction bases not matched to a gene: 17. CDR3 protein: CASTPSRTSRLGQYF. The CDR3 nucleotides read TGTGCCAGCACCCCCTCCCGGACTAGCAGGCTCGGGCAGTACTTC.

This clonotype was observed a handful of times. The rearrangement joins TRBV7-8 to TRBJ2-2, with 8 bases that match TRBD2. The CDR3 extends over 15 amino acids. Germline V gene sequence: CDR1 SGHVS, CDR2 FQNEAQ. The V segment lost 5 bases and the J segment 0 bases; nucleotides outside the gene matches: 2. The CDR3 sequence is CASSRLASNTGELFF. For the CDR3, the DNA is TGTGCCAGCAGCCGACTAGCGTCGAACACCGGGGAGCTGTTTTTT.

The chain joins TRBV29-1 to TRBJ2-7; the D gene is possibly TRBD2 (6 bases). Per germline, CDR1 SQVTM and CDR2 ANQGSEA. The ends were cut back, 4 bases at V and 6 bases at J, with 22 bases in the middle. The CDR3 contains 15 residues. CDR3 sequence reads: CSVAQLGLRRVEQYF. CDR3 DNA: TGCAGCGTTGCCCAATTGGGTCTCAGGAGGGTCGAGCAGTACTTC.

The chain recombines TRBV6-2 or TRBV6-3 with TRBJ2-2; TRBD1 matches at 8 bases. Trimming removed 2 bases from V and 1 base from J; junction bases left unmatched: 3. CDR1 is MNHEY, CDR2 SVGEGT, per germline. The CDR3 has 16 amino acids. In nucleotides, the CDR3 is TGTGCCAGCAGTTACCGGGGACAGGAGAACACCGGGGAGCTGTTTTTT. This sequence encodes CASSYRGQENTGELFF.

The chain combines TRBV7-2 with TRBJ2-5; D is unresolved. V lost 1 base and J 2 bases, leaving 11 bases between the germline ends. The germline V gene encodes CDR1 SGHTA and CDR2 FQGNSA. This CDR3 has 15 residues. The CDR3 DNA is TGTGCCAGCAGCTTAGGATCAGCCGCACAAGAGACCCAGTACTTC. Residues: CASSLGSAAQETQYF.

The rearrangement joins TRBV7-6 to TRBJ2-2; D gene ambiguous. The CDR3 is 13 residues long. Germline CDR1 and CDR2: SGHVS and FNYEAQ. V was cut by 2 bases and J by 6 bases, with 7 bases left in between. DNA for the CDR3: TGTGCCAGCAGCTTAATAATGGCCGGGGAGCTGTTTTTT. This codes for CASSLIMAGELFF.

This clonotype was detected a few times. This chain uses TRBV15 with TRBJ2-5; D is unresolved. In germline, CDR1 is LNHNV, CDR2 YYDKDF (reference sequence). V lost 0 bases, J lost 5 bases, and 7 bases lay in between. The CDR3 totals 13 residues. The CDR3 sequence: CATSREVGETQYF. The CDR3 region has the DNA TGTGCCACCAGCAGAGAGGTGGGCGAGACCCAGTACTTC.

The sample holds a few counts of this clonotype. V is TRBV18 and J is TRBJ2-7; D may be TRBD1 (5 bases). Trimming pared 2 bases from V and 3 bases from J, leaving 8 bases between. CDR1 KGHSH and CDR2 LQKENI come from the germline V gene. The CDR3 sequence is 13 residues long. As DNA, the CDR3 is TGTGCCAGCTCACCAGCCAGGGTCTACGAGCAGTACTTC. Its protein is CASSPARVYEQYF.

V is TRBV6-2 or TRBV6-3 and J is TRBJ2-7, with 11 positions matching TRBD2. The CDR3 extends over 16 amino acids. Germline V gives CDR1 MNHEY, CDR2 SVGEGT. V gave up 4 bases and J gave up 5 bases; unmatched junction bases: 10. The DNA for the CDR3 is TGTGCCAGCAGTTCCTACCGACTAGCGGGGCTAAACGAGCAGTACTTC. Translating gives CASSSYRLAGLNEQYF.

V gene TRBV10-3 combines with J gene TRBJ2-2, with a weak D call TRBD2 (6 bases). The CDR3 contains 14 residues. CDR1 and CDR2 from the germline V gene are ENHRY and SYGVKD. Trimming left V 6 bases short and J 1 base short, with 9 bases between. The DNA of the CDR3 is TGTGCCATCAGAGGGGACTGGAACACCGGGGAGCTGTTTTTT. It encodes CAIRGDWNTGELFF.

The chain links TRBV30 to TRBJ2-1; D is undetermined. V was clipped by 0 bases and J by 6 bases, with 6 bases between them. CDR3 size: 12 residues. In germline, CDR1 is GTSNPN, CDR2 SVGIG (reference sequence). The CDR3 here is CAWSVFSNEQFF. The CDR3 region has the DNA TGTGCCTGGAGTGTATTCAGCAATGAGCAGTTCTTC.

The rearrangement uses TRBV29-1 and TRBJ2-1; D ambiguous. From germline, CDR1 is SQVTM and CDR2 ANQGSEA. Trimming removed 6 bases at V and 9 bases at J, with 24 bases between. The CDR3 has 15 amino acids. As DNA, the CDR3 is TGCAGCGTAGAGATTCTAGGTACCGTAATTGGTGAGCAGTTCTTC. Protein: CSVEILGTVIGEQFF.

This clonotype occurred a few times. The rearrangement joins TRBV20-1 to TRBJ2-5, with D unresolved. This CDR3 is built from 11 residues. Per the germline V gene, CDR1 is DFQATT and CDR2 is SNEGSKA (reference sequence). The germline V and J ends were trimmed by 3 bases and 5 bases, with 7 bases remaining between them. The CDR3 is CSARVGETQYF. For the CDR3, the DNA is TGCAGTGCTAGGGTTGGGGAGACCCAGTACTTC.

This chain uses TRBV18 with TRBJ2-1; 9 bases are a match to TRBD2. With 3 bases clipped from V and 0 bases from J, the junction kept 6 bases outside the gene matches. The CDR3 is made up of 17 amino acids. CDR1 is KGHSH and CDR2 is LQKENI in the germline V gene. CDR3 sequence: CASSPTSGRSSYNEQFF. The DNA of the CDR3 is TGTGCCAGCTCACCCACTAGCGGGCGGAGCTCCTACAATGAGCAGTTCTTC.

This clonotype has a handful of counts. This chain uses TRBV6-4 with TRBJ2-7; possibly TRBD1 for D (6 bases). From germline, CDR1 is MRHNA and CDR2 SNTAGT. CDR3 length: 16 residues. V was shortened by 5 bases and J by 3 bases, with 20 bases between the two germline ends. This CDR3 reads CASSRSGTWSLYEQYF. The CDR3 DNA sequence: TGTGCCAGCAGTAGATCCGGGACATGGAGCCTCTACGAGCAGTACTTC.

The chain uses TRBV10-2 and TRBJ2-4; possibly TRBD1 for D (5 bases). The V and J ends lost 8 bases and 6 bases respectively, with 8 bases between them. Germline values: CDR1 WSHSY, CDR2 SAAADI. This CDR3 has 11 residues. This chain's CDR3 is CASSQGNIQYF. The DNA of the CDR3 is TGCGCCAGCTCCCAGGGAAACATTCAGTACTTC.